The 29 T cell receptor beta chains listed next were all sequenced from one sample in a study of OX40 agonist ivuxolimab in advanced cancers. Some clones are missing from TCRdb's copy, which holds only in-frame ones; the method was immunoSEQ multiplex PCR. The sample carries 70,000 to 85,000 clones, 84% recorded once. The starting material was CD4+ or CD8+ T cells sorted from blood, obtained in a trial of the OX40 agonist ivuxolimab. Receptors originate from an adult with an advanced solid tumor such as melanoma, head and neck, liver or kidney cancer.

J is TRBJ1-4 and V is TRBV7-2; possibly TRBD1 for D (6 bases). Germline CDR1 reads SGHTA; CDR2 reads FQGNSA. The CDR3 extends over 15 amino acids. V lost 5 bases and J 10 bases, leaving 20 bases between the germline ends. CDR3 loop: CASSLEQGGMGKLFF. The CDR3 DNA reads TGTGCCAGCAGCCTCGAACAGGGCGGAATGGGAAAACTGTTTTTT.

This clone is deemed medium-sized (0.01 to 0.1%). The chain carries TRBV6-5 and TRBJ1-1; D remains ambiguous. V gave up 6 bases and J gave up 0 bases, with 8 bases separating them. Germline CDR1 is MNHEY and CDR2 is SVGAGI. This CDR3 has 13 residues. In nucleotides, the CDR3 is TGTGCCAGCAGGGCGGCCATGAACACTGAAGCTTTCTTT. This encodes CASRAAMNTEAFF.

The V gene is TRBV19, the J gene TRBJ2-1, with TRBD1 matching 9 bases. The CDR3 has 15 residues. The germline V gene has CDR1 LNHDA and CDR2 SQIVND (reference sequence). V lost 5 bases and J lost 2; bases outside the gene matches: 4. The CDR3 bases are TGTGCCAGTAGTGTCGACAGGGGGGCCTACAATGAGCAGTTCTTC. Translation gives CASSVDRGAYNEQFF.

V and J are TRBV10-3 and TRBJ1-3; 7 bases match TRBD1. Germline values: CDR1 ENHRY, CDR2 SYGVKD. This CDR3 contains 14 residues. V shed 8 bases and J 4 bases; nucleotides not matched to a gene: 8. The CDR3 here is CAIGSPGQGNTIYF. The CDR3 nucleotides read TGTGCCATCGGCTCGCCGGGACAGGGAAACACCATATATTTT.

The rearrangement joins TRBV28 to TRBJ2-5; 12 bases are a match to TRBD2. With V trimmed by 5 bases and J by 3 bases, 4 bases remained unmatched. Germline loops: CDR1 MDHEN, CDR2 SYDVKM. This CDR3 spans 15 amino acids. The CDR3 loop reads CASSPSGRAEETQYF. CDR3 DNA: TGTGCCAGCAGTCCTAGCGGGAGGGCGGAAGAGACCCAGTACTTC.

V is TRBV6-5 and J is TRBJ2-7, with D perhaps matching TRBD2 (5 bases). Germline V lookup: CDR1 MNHEY, CDR2 SVGAGI. The CDR3 is 14 amino acids. V lost 2 bases and J lost 1, with 9 bases in between. Here the CDR3 reads CASSYSRESYEQYF. The CDR3 DNA reads as TGTGCCAGCAGTTACAGTAGGGAGTCCTACGAGCAGTACTTC.

This rearrangement joins TRBV19 to TRBJ2-2; the D gene is possibly TRBD1 (6 bases). Germline assignment: CDR1 LNHDA and CDR2 SQIVND (reference sequence). The CDR3 spans 14 residues. Trimming pared 6 bases from V and 1 base from J, leaving 9 bases between. The CDR3 spells CASRQQGNTGELFF. The CDR3 coding sequence is TGTGCCAGTAGGCAACAGGGGAACACCGGGGAGCTGTTTTTT. Supplemented by reference TRBV19 and TRBJ2-2, the full variable domain reads DGGITQSPKYLFRKEGQNVTLSCEQNLNHDAMYWYRQDPGQGLRLIYYSQIVNDFQKGDIAEGYSVSREKKESFPLTVTSAQKNPTAFYLCASRQQGNTGELFFGEGSRLTVL.

The chain couples TRBV14 to TRBJ2-2, with D hard to call. The V gene's germline CDR1 is SGHDN and CDR2 FVKESK. Trimming stripped 2 bases from V and 5 bases from J, with 6 bases between. This CDR3 has 13 residues. CDR3: CASSQRLTGELFF. In DNA form, the CDR3 reads TGTGCCAGCAGCCAACGGCTGACCGGGGAGCTGTTTTTT.

The chain carries TRBV27 and TRBJ2-1, with D unresolved. The V end lost 7 bases, the J end lost 0 bases, and 13 bases lay between the germline ends. This CDR3 region has 15 residues. CDR1 and CDR2 from the germline V gene are MNHEY and SMNVEV (reference sequence). CDR3 region: CASTGPSPSYNEQFF. The CDR3 region has the DNA TGTGCCAGCACCGGGCCCTCCCCCTCCTACAATGAGCAGTTCTTC.

V is TRBV18 and J is TRBJ2-3; D unclear. The CDR3 runs 14 residues. Per germline, CDR1 KGHSH and CDR2 LQKENI. Deletions cut 2 bases from V and 4 bases from J, with 10 bases between. The DNA of the CDR3 is TGTGCCAGCTCACCAATGGGCCCCGCAGATACGCAGTATTTT. This gives the protein CASSPMGPADTQYF.

The chain employs TRBV7-2 and TRBJ2-2; perhaps TRBD2 as D (7 bases). CDR1 and CDR2 (germline): SGHTA, FQGNSA. The CDR3 sequence is 14 residues long. Trimming left V 6 bases short and J 5 bases short, with 13 bases between. DNA of the CDR3: TGTGCCAGCAGAAAGGGGGGGATAACCGGGGAGCTGTTTTTT. Residues: CASRKGGITGELFF.

The genes are TRBV7-6 and TRBJ1-3; the match to TRBD1 covers 7 bases. CDR3 length: 17 residues. Germline V gives CDR1 SGHVS, CDR2 FNYEAQ. The ends lost 0 bases at V and 5 bases at J; junction bases unmatched: 10. The CDR3 region is CASSLARVTGFRNTIYF. The CDR3 nucleotides are TGTGCCAGCAGCTTAGCGCGGGTGACAGGGTTTCGAAACACCATATATTTT.

The chain links TRBV27 to TRBJ1-3, with 8 positions matching TRBD1. Trimming took 0 bases from V and 2 from J; bases not matched to a gene: 3. The germline CDR1 and CDR2 sequences are MNHEY and SMNVEV (reference sequence). The CDR3 sequence is 16 residues long. The CDR3 sequence: CASSLSGTGAGNTIYF. The CDR3 DNA is TGTGCCAGCAGTTTATCCGGGACAGGAGCTGGAAACACCATATATTTT.

The V and J genes are TRBV19 and TRBJ2-6, with D tentatively TRBD1 (6 bases). The CDR3 consists of 17 residues. The V gene's germline CDR1 is LNHDA and CDR2 SQIVND (reference sequence). V lost 5 bases and J 0 bases, leaving 14 bases between the germline ends. CDR3 sequence: CASSPLGADSGANVLTF. In nucleotides, the CDR3 is TGTGCCAGTAGTCCCTTGGGGGCTGACTCTGGGGCCAACGTCCTGACTTTC.

In this sample, this clone turned up a few times. The J gene is TRBJ1-1, the V gene TRBV10-3, with 8 bases identical to TRBD1. CDR3 length: 14 amino acids. Germline V gene sequence: CDR1 ENHRY, CDR2 SYGVKD. Trimming took 10 bases from V and 1 from J; bases not matched to a gene: 8. CDR3 protein: CATKPGQANTEAFF. CDR3 sequence (DNA): TGTGCCACTAAACCGGGACAGGCGAACACTGAAGCTTTCTTT.

This chain links TRBV29-1 with TRBJ2-7, with D possibly being TRBD1 or TRBD2 (5 bases each). Trimming left V 8 bases short and J 2 bases short, with 13 bases between. The CDR3 has 12 residues. Germline V CDR1 and CDR2: SQVTM, ANQGSEA. The CDR3: CSFRDGPYEQYF. The CDR3 DNA is TGCAGCTTTAGGGACGGACCCTACGAGCAGTACTTC.

A few counts support this clone. The V call is TRBV30, the J call TRBJ2-6; the D gene is possibly TRBD1 (5 bases). Germline V gives CDR1 GTSNPN, CDR2 SVGIG (reference sequence). Trimming removed 0 bases at V and 2 bases at J, with 5 bases between. The CDR3 has 14 residues. DNA for the CDR3: TGTGCCTGGAGTGTACAGGCTGGGGCCAACGTCCTGACTTTC. It specifies CAWSVQAGANVLTF.

J is TRBJ2-6 and V is TRBV7-3; 8 bases fit TRBD2. V was clipped by 0 bases and J by 0 bases; unmatched bases: 4. This CDR3 contains 18 residues. The germline gives CDR1 SGHTA, CDR2 FQGTGA. For the CDR3, the DNA is TGTGCCAGCAGCTTAACTCGGGGGGGGCCCTCTGGGGCCAACGTCCTGACTTTC. Residues: CASSLTRGGPSGANVLTF.

The chain recombines TRBV7-2 with TRBJ1-1, with D possibly TRBD1 on 5 matching bases. The CDR3 loop spans 16 amino acids. V was pared by 0 bases and J by 5 bases, with 16 bases between. Germline values: CDR1 SGHTA, CDR2 FQGNSA. CDR3 nucleotides: TGTGCCAGCAGCTTAGCTATTACAAGGGGAGGGACTGAAGCTTTCTTT. This sequence encodes CASSLAITRGGTEAFF.

Details on this clone: Additional DNA sequences in this sample encode the identical CDR3. The V call is TRBV4-3, the J call TRBJ2-5; 10 bases map to TRBD2. Germline V CDR1 and CDR2: LGHNA, YSLEER. The ends lost 1 base at V and 5 bases at J; junction bases unmatched: 4. The CDR3 has 15 amino acids. Here the CDR3 reads CASSQVGLAQETQYF. In DNA, the CDR3 is TGCGCCAGCAGCCAAGTGGGACTAGCGCAGGAGACCCAGTACTTC.

For the CDR3, the DNA is TGTGCCAGCAGTGGTCGCAGCTTCCATGGCTACACCTTC. Translating gives CASSGRSFHGYTF. V and J are TRBV6-5 and TRBJ1-2, with D unresolved. The CDR3 runs 13 residues. Per the germline V gene, CDR1 is MNHEY and CDR2 is SVGAGI. V lost 5 bases and J lost 6, with 13 bases in between.

In its sample, this clone was seen once. This rearrangement joins TRBV5-5 to TRBJ1-5; possibly TRBD1 for D (6 bases). The CDR3 has 18 amino acids. The V and J ends lost 4 bases and 1 base respectively, with 21 bases between them. Germline CDR1 is SGHKS and CDR2 is YYEKEE (reference sequence). DNA of the CDR3: TGTGCCAGCAGCGCCTCCGGACAGCCGACCGGGAGCAATCAGCCCCAGCATTTT. Translation: CASSASGQPTGSNQPQHF. The full variable domain, with the rest looked up from reference TRBV5-5 and TRBJ1-5, is DAGVTQSPTHLIKTRGQQVTLRCSPISGHKSVSWYQQVLGQGPQFIFQYYEKEERGRGNFPDRFSARQFPNYSSELNVNALLLGDSALYLCASSASGQPTGSNQPQHFGDGTRLSIL.

This CDR3 is CASSLGEGAYEQYF. DNA of the CDR3: TGTGCCAGCAGCCTAGGCGAGGGCGCCTACGAGCAGTACTTC. The chain employs TRBV7-2 and TRBJ2-7; a possible D gene is TRBD2 (5 bases). The CDR3 is made up of 14 amino acids. Germline V gene sequence: CDR1 SGHTA, CDR2 FQGNSA. V shed 5 bases and J shed 2 bases, with 13 bases lying between them. Supplemented by reference TRBV7-2 and TRBJ2-7, the full variable domain reads GAGVSQSPSNKVTEKGKDVELRCDPISGHTALYWYRQSLGQGLEFLIYFQGNSAPDKSGLPSDRFSAERTGGSVSTLTIQRTQQEDSAVYLCASSLGEGAYEQYFGPGTRLTVT.

This chain connects TRBV28 to TRBJ1-1; 12 bases agree with TRBD1. CDR1 is MDHEN, CDR2 SYDVKM, per germline. With V trimmed by 8 bases and J by 4 bases, 14 bases remained unmatched. The CDR3 runs 17 residues. CDR3 coding DNA: TGTGCCAGCCGGGACAGGGGGCTATTATATGGAAGCACTGAAGCTTTCTTT. Translation: CASRDRGLLYGSTEAFF.

This clone was found once. The chain combines TRBV19 with TRBJ1-2; 8 bases are a match to TRBD1. J lost 8 bases, V lost 6 bases, and 8 bases had no gene match. Germline CDR1 and CDR2: LNHDA and SQIVND (reference sequence). The CDR3 sequence is 13 residues long. CDR3 nucleotide sequence: TGTGCCAGTAGCGACAGGGGCCGCCGGGGCTACACCTTC. Protein sequence: CASSDRGRRGYTF.

V is TRBV28 and J is TRBJ2-7; 12 bases map to TRBD2. With V trimmed by 8 bases and J by 6 bases, 8 bases remained unmatched. Germline V gene lookup returns CDR1 MDHEN and CDR2 SYDVKM. This CDR3 has 14 amino acids. This CDR3 reads CASRGPSGRVEQYF. CDR3 sequence (DNA): TGTGCCAGCCGGGGGCCTAGCGGGAGGGTCGAGCAGTACTTC. The variable domain in full, with the rest retrieved from reference TRBV28 and TRBJ2-7, is DVKVTQSSRYLVKRTGEKVFLECVQDMDHENMFWYRQDPGLGLRLIYFSYDVKMKEKGDIPEGYSVSREKKERFSLILESASTNQTSMYLCASRGPSGRVEQYFGPGTRLTVT.

The CDR3 loop reads CASSIGGVGDTQYF. DNA for the CDR3: TGTGCCAGTAGTATAGGAGGGGTTGGGGATACGCAGTATTTT. This chain uses TRBV19 with TRBJ2-3; D possibly matches TRBD1 or TRBD2 (5 bases each). The CDR3 spans 14 residues. CDR1 and CDR2 from the germline V gene are LNHDA and SQIVND (reference sequence). V lost 1 base to trimming and J lost 6 bases, with 11 bases between them.

The chain links TRBV7-2 to TRBJ2-7, with 10 bases matching TRBD1. J lost 2 bases, V lost 5 bases, and 6 bases had no gene match. Germline lookup yields CDR1 SGHTA and CDR2 FQGNSA. CDR3 length: 15 residues. The CDR3 loop reads CASSDGGQGAYEQYF. In DNA form, the CDR3 reads TGTGCCAGCAGCGACGGAGGACAGGGGGCCTACGAGCAGTACTTC.

The chain links TRBV7-9 to TRBJ1-2; 10 bases align to TRBD1. CDR3 size: 15 residues. CDR1 and CDR2 from the germline V gene are SEHNR and FQNEAQ (reference sequence). With 2 bases clipped from V and 5 bases from J, the junction kept 5 bases outside the gene matches. The CDR3 here is CASSLSGQGGYGYTF. The CDR3 DNA sequence: TGTGCCAGCAGCTTATCCGGACAGGGGGGGTATGGCTACACCTTC.